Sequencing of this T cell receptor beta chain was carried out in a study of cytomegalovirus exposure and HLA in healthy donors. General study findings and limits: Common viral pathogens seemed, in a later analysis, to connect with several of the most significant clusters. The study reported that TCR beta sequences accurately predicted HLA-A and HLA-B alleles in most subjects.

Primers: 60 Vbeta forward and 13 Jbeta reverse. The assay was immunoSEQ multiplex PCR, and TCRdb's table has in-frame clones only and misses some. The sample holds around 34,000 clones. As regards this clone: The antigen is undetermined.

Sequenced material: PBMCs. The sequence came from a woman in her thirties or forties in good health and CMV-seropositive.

CDR3 nucleotide sequence: TGTGCCTGGAGTGAGGGGGTTCCCCAGTTCTTC. Its translation is CAWSEGVPQFF. This chain connects TRBV30 to TRBJ2-1; perhaps TRBD1 as D (6 bases). V was clipped by 1 base and J by 13 bases, with 11 bases between them. This CDR3 has 11 residues. The germline gives CDR1 GTSNPN, CDR2 SVGIG (reference sequence).